The next 22 T cell receptor beta chains were all read from a single sample in a study of vaccination and CD4 T cells after COVID-19 (dated 2022 in TCRdb). The library was made by PCR. The run used an Illumina iSeq 100. TCR sequencing of DNA from cultured CD4+ T cells used the Oncomine TCR Beta short-read assay at the Johns Hopkins FTIC core. The public sequencing data were trimmed at Q25 with fastp and processed into clonotypes with MiXCR by TCRdb, which kept only in-frame beta chains. Entries that share a CDR3 protein sequence are merged under the most common genes and DNA. A total of 25,000 to 30,000 distinct CDR3 sequences appear in this sample, around 41% of them only once. More than 4.5% of the sample goes to the ten largest clones. Their target antigens are unknown. Per the publication, the time point label means: late sampling 161 to 241 days after vaccination in three convalescent patients. The treatment or condition label, as the study defines it: roughly 10-day PBMC culture with coronavirus spike peptide pools or control peptides (ViraFEST assay).

The input for sequencing was CD4+ T cells from blood, cultured in vitro, taken about 7 months after SARS-CoV-2 vaccination. Source of these receptors: a human donor who had recovered from COVID-19.

This clonotype appeared a few times. The V and J genes are TRBV15 and TRBJ1-1; TRBD1 might be the D (5 bases). V shed 5 bases and J shed 6 bases, with 19 bases lying between them. Germline CDR1 reads LNHNV; CDR2 reads YYDKDF (reference sequence). The CDR3 extends over 15 amino acids. The CDR3 loop is CATSAQSGRRAEAFF. The CDR3 nucleotides read TGTGCCACCAGCGCCCAGTCGGGGCGTAGGGCTGAAGCTTTCTTT.

The chain links TRBV6-5 to TRBJ2-1; 7 bases match TRBD1. In germline, CDR1 is MNHEY, CDR2 SVGAGI. V lost 0 bases to trimming and J lost 7 bases; unmatched junction nucleotides: 3. There are 14 residues in the CDR3. The CDR3 nucleotides are TGTGCCAGCAGTTACTCCAACAGGGGAAATGAGCAGTTCTTC. Translating it yields CASSYSNRGNEQFF.

A few counts support this clonotype. The rearrangement joins TRBV20-1 to TRBJ1-1; D uncertain. CDR1 and CDR2 from the germline V gene are DFQATT and SNEGSKA (reference sequence). The V gene lost 5 bases and the J gene lost 0 bases, with 10 bases spanning the gap. The CDR3 is made up of 13 amino acids. The CDR3 protein is CSAGRNLNTEAFF. The CDR3 region has the DNA TGCAGTGCTGGACGGAACTTGAACACTGAAGCTTTCTTT.

The table lists this clonotype with a few counts. The V and J genes are TRBV27 and TRBJ2-5; 13 nucleotides match TRBD2. The V and J ends lost 4 bases and 5 bases, in that order; junction bases with no gene match: 7. This CDR3 has 16 amino acids. Per the germline V gene, CDR1 is MNHEY and CDR2 is SMNVEV (reference sequence). DNA for the CDR3: TGTGCCAGCAGTTCGGGGACTAGCGGGATTGCCGAGACCCAGTACTTC. Translation: CASSSGTSGIAETQYF.

This clonotype was picked up a small number of times. This rearrangement joins TRBV7-8 to TRBJ2-7; possibly TRBD2 for D (5 bases). This CDR3 has 17 residues. With 4 bases removed from V and 0 bases from J, the gap between germline ends came to 19 bases. Germline V gene data show CDR1 as SGHVS and CDR2 as FQNEAQ. In DNA form, the CDR3 reads TGTGCCAGCAGCTATTCGGGATGGGTGGCGAGCTCCTACGAGCAGTACTTC. Residues: CASSYSGWVASSYEQYF.

The V gene is TRBV28, the J gene TRBJ2-7; 8 bases agree with TRBD2. V gave up 6 bases and J gave up 0 bases; unmatched junction bases: 10. The CDR3 loop spans 16 amino acids. From germline, CDR1 is MDHEN and CDR2 SYDVKM. CDR3 amino acids: CASRWAGTRSSYEQYF. CDR3 sequence (DNA): TGTGCCAGCAGGTGGGCCGGGACTAGGAGCTCCTACGAGCAGTACTTC.

V and J are TRBV7-2 and TRBJ2-6; 8 bases match TRBD1. V was clipped by 4 bases and J by 0 bases; unmatched bases: 5. There are 17 residues in the CDR3. CDR1 is SGHTA, CDR2 FQGNSA, per germline. DNA for the CDR3: TGTGCCAGCAGCTCGACAGGGGCAAACTCTGGGGCCAACGTCCTGACTTTC. Translating gives CASSSTGANSGANVLTF. Together with reference TRBV7-2 and TRBJ2-6, the CDR3 gives the full variable domain: GAGVSQSPSNKVTEKGKDVELRCDPISGHTALYWYRQSLGQGLEFLIYFQGNSAPDKSGLPSDRFSAERTGGSVSTLTIQRTQQEDSAVYLCASSSTGANSGANVLTFGAGSRLTVL.

The V and J genes are TRBV20-1 and TRBJ2-1; the D gene is possibly TRBD2 (6 bases). The CDR3 covers 13 residues. V was pared by 6 bases and J by 10 bases, with 19 bases between. The germline V gene has CDR1 DFQATT and CDR2 SNEGSKA (reference sequence). CDR3 nucleotides: TGCAGTGCGCCCGGACTAAATCGGAGCGAGCAGTTCTTC. Translating gives CSAPGLNRSEQFF.

This clonotype has a handful of counts. The V gene is TRBV7-8, the J gene TRBJ1-5, with a weak D call TRBD1 (6 bases). The CDR3 loop spans 14 amino acids. V lost 1 base and J lost 6, with 10 bases in between. Germline CDR1 reads SGHVS; CDR2 reads FQNEAQ. The CDR3 nucleotides read TGTGCCAGCAGCTTAGTACAGGGCCCTCAGCCCCAGCATTTT. Residues: CASSLVQGPQPQHF.

The chain couples TRBV6-4 to TRBJ2-3; a possible D gene is TRBD2 (5 bases). Per germline, CDR1 MRHNA and CDR2 SNTAGT. V lost 3 bases, J lost 2 bases, and 6 bases lay in between. The CDR3 totals 13 residues. This CDR3 reads CASSEADTDTQYF. The CDR3 bases are TGTGCCAGCAGTGAAGCGGACACAGATACGCAGTATTTT.

The rearrangement joins TRBV20-1 to TRBJ2-7; TRBD2 aligns across 7 bases. CDR3 length: 15 residues. With V trimmed by 2 bases and J by 0 bases, 7 bases remained unmatched. The germline V gene has CDR1 DFQATT and CDR2 SNEGSKA (reference sequence). CDR3 region: CSARNSERGSYEQYF. CDR3 sequence (DNA): TGCAGTGCTAGAAATTCGGAGCGGGGCTCCTACGAGCAGTACTTC.

The rearrangement uses TRBV27 and TRBJ2-2; possibly TRBD2 for D (5 bases). Per the germline V gene, CDR1 is MNHEY and CDR2 is SMNVEV (reference sequence). The CDR3 extends over 15 amino acids. Trimming took 3 bases from V and 6 from J, leaving 14 bases between them. CDR3: CASSLRLAIAGELFF. CDR3 bases: TGTGCCAGCAGTTTGAGGCTAGCCATTGCCGGGGAGCTGTTTTTT.

This clonotype turned up a few times. The rearrangement uses TRBV7-3 and TRBJ2-7; a possible D gene is TRBD2 (5 bases). V lost 2 bases and J lost 5, with 13 bases in between. The CDR3 has 14 amino acids. Germline V gene sequence: CDR1 SGHTA, CDR2 FQGTGA. The CDR3 loop reads CASSLSPADHEQYF. CDR3 coding DNA: TGTGCCAGCAGCTTATCCCCAGCGGACCACGAGCAGTACTTC.

This clonotype is deemed medium-sized (0.01 to 0.1%). In nucleotides, the CDR3 is TGTGCCACCAGTGATCCAGGGACATATCAGCCCCAGCATTTT. Protein product: CATSDPGTYQPQHF. The chain combines TRBV24-1 with TRBJ1-5; D possibly corresponds to TRBD1 (6 bases). Germline V CDR1 and CDR2: KGHDR, SFDVKD. Trimming left V 3 bases short and J 5 bases short, with 10 bases between. The CDR3 spans 14 residues.

This clonotype has only a few counts. The rearrangement uses TRBV5-1 and TRBJ1-6, with D unresolved. This CDR3 region has 14 residues. The V gene lost 1 base and the J gene lost 10 bases, with 12 bases spanning the gap. In germline, CDR1 is SGHRS, CDR2 YFSETQ. In nucleotides, the CDR3 is TGCGCCAGCAGCTTGTCAGGTGCACGATCACCCCTCCACTTT. It is translated as CASSLSGARSPLHF.

This clonotype was counted only a few times. This chain connects TRBV5-4 to TRBJ2-5; TRBD1 might be the D (5 bases). This CDR3 has 15 amino acids. In germline, CDR1 is SGHNT, CDR2 YYREEE (reference sequence). Trimming took off 4 bases at V and 2 bases at J, with 15 bases between the two ends. CDR3 region: CASSLDTDLQETQYF. CDR3 coding DNA: TGTGCCAGCAGCCTGGACACTGACTTACAAGAGACCCAGTACTTC.

The chain carries TRBV2 and TRBJ1-5; D call uncertain. V lost 4 bases and J lost 5, with 9 bases in between. CDR1 is SNHLY, CDR2 FYNNEI, per germline. The CDR3 totals 13 residues. CDR3 in amino acids: CASSVNTYQPQHF. As DNA, the CDR3 is TGTGCCAGCAGTGTAAACACCTATCAGCCCCAGCATTTT.

The rearrangement links TRBV2 to TRBJ1-2, with 9 bases matching TRBD1. Germline loops: CDR1 SNHLY, CDR2 FYNNEI. The V and J ends lost 4 bases and 8 bases, in that order; junction bases with no gene match: 2. CDR3 length: 12 residues. DNA of the CDR3: TGTGCCAGCAGTGGGGGGACAGGGGGCTACACCTTC. It specifies CASSGGTGGYTF.

The V call is TRBV20-1, the J call TRBJ1-1; no definite D call. The CDR3 loop spans 14 amino acids. The V and J ends lost 6 bases and 4 bases respectively, with 18 bases between them. Germline V gene data show CDR1 as DFQATT and CDR2 as SNEGSKA (reference sequence). CDR3 amino acids: CSAKTWGMVTEAFF. The CDR3 bases are TGCAGTGCCAAAACTTGGGGTATGGTCACTGAAGCTTTCTTT.

The chain recombines TRBV20-1 with TRBJ1-1; a possible D gene is TRBD1 (6 bases). Trimming left V 0 bases short and J 4 bases short, with 18 bases between. There are 16 residues in the CDR3. Germline V gives CDR1 DFQATT, CDR2 SNEGSKA (reference sequence). CDR3 nucleotide sequence: TGCAGTGCTAGAGATTCCCGGGGGGGAGGGGGCACTGAAGCTTTCTTT. As protein: CSARDSRGGGGTEAFF.

A word on this clonotype: This may come from a read error, since a much larger clone is one base off. The chain combines TRBV20-1 with TRBJ2-3; D may be TRBD1 or TRBD2 (5 bases each). The CDR3 totals 15 residues. Germline CDR1 and CDR2: DFQATT and SNEGSKA (reference sequence). V was shortened by 3 bases and J by 1 base, with 14 bases between the two germline ends. The CDR3 sequence is CSARRPGRGTDTQYF. CDR3 nucleotides: TGCAGTGCTAGGCGGCCGGGACGGGGCACAGATACGCAGTATTTT.

The rearrangement uses TRBV7-2 and TRBJ2-2; D remains ambiguous. This CDR3 has 16 residues. The V gene lost 5 bases and the J gene lost 2 bases, with 15 bases spanning the gap. Germline V lookup: CDR1 SGHTA, CDR2 FQGNSA. CDR3 sequence reads: CASSQAHPSNTGELFF. As DNA, the CDR3 is TGTGCCAGCAGCCAGGCTCACCCTTCCAACACCGGGGAGCTGTTTTTT.